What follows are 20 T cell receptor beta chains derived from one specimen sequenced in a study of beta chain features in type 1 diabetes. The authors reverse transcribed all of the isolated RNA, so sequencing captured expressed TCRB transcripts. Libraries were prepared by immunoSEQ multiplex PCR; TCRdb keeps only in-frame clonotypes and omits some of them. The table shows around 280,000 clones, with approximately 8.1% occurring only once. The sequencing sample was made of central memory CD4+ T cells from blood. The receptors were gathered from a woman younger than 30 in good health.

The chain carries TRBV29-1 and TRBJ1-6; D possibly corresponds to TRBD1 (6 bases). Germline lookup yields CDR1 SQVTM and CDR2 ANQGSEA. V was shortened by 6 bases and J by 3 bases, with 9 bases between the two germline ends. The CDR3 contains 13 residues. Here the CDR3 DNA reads TGCAGCGTAGGAGGGGGCTATAATTCACCCCTCCACTTT. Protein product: CSVGGGYNSPLHF.

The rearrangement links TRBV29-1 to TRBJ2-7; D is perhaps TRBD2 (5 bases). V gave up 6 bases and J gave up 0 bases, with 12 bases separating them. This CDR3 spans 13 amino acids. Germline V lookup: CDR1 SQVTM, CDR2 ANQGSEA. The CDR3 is CSVRQGSSYEQYF. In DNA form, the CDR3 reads TGCAGCGTGCGCCAAGGGAGCTCCTACGAGCAGTACTTC.

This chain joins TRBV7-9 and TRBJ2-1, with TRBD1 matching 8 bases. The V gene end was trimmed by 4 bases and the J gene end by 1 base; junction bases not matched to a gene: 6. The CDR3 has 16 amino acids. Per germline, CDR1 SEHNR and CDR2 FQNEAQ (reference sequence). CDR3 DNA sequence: TGTGCCAGCAGCTCTCCTCGACAGGGGTCCTACAATGAGCAGTTCTTC. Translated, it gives CASSSPRQGSYNEQFF. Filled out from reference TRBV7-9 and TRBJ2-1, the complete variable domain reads DTGVSQNPRHKITKRGQNVTFRCDPISEHNRLYWYRQTLGQGPEFLTYFQNEAQLEKSRLLSDRFSAERPKGSFSTLEIQRTEQGDSAMYLCASSSPRQGSYNEQFFGPGTRLTVL.

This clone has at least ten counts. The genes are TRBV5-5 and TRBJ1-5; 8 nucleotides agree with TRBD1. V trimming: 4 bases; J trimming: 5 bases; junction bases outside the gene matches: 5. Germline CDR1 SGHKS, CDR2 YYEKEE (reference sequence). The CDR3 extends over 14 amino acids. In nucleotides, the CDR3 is TGTGCCAGCAGCCCAGGGACAGGAGATCAGCCCCAGCATTTT. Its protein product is CASSPGTGDQPQHF.

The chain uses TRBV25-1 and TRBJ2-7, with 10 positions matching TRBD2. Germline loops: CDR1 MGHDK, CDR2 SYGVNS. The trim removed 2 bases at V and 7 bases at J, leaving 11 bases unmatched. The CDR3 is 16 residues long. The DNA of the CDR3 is TGTGCCAGCAGTGAAATGGGAGCGGGAGGGCCGAGGGAGCAGTACTTC. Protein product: CASSEMGAGGPREQYF.

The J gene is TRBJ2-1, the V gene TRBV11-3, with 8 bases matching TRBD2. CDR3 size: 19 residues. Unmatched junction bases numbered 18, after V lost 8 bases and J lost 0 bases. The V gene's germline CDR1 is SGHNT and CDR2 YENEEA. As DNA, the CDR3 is TGTGCCAGCCAAAAACTAGCGGCTAACCTTCCGAGCTCCTACAATGAGCAGTTCTTC. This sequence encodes CASQKLAANLPSSYNEQFF.

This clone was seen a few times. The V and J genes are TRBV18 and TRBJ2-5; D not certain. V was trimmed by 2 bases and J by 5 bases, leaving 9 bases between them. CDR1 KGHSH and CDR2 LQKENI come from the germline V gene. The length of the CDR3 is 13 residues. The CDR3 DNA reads TGTGCCAGCTCACCAGGACGGCGCGAGACCCAGTACTTC. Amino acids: CASSPGRRETQYF. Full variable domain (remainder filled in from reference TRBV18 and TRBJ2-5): NAGVMQNPRHLVRRRGQEARLRCSPMKGHSHVYWYRQLPEEGLKFMVYLQKENIIDESGMPKERFSAEFPKEGPSILRIQQVVRGDSAAYFCASSPGRRETQYFGPGTRLLVL.

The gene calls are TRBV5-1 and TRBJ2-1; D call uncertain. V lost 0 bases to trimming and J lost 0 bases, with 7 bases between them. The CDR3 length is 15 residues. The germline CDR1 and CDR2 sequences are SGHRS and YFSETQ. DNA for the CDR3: TGCGCCAGCAGCTTGGACGGATACTCCTACAATGAGCAGTTCTTC. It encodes CASSLDGYSYNEQFF.

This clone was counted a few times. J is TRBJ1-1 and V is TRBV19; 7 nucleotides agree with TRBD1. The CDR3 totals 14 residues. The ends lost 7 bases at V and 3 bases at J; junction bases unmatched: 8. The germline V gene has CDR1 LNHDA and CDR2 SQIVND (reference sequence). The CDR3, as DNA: TGTGCCAGTACCTATGACAGGGTGCACACTGAAGCTTTCTTT. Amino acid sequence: CASTYDRVHTEAFF.

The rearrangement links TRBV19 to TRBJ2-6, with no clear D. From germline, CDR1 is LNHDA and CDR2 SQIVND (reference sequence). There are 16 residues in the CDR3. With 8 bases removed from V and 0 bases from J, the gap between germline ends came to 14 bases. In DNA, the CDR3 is TGTGCCAGTTCCCTCCGAGCTGGCTCTGGGGCCAACGTCCTGACTTTC. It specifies CASSLRAGSGANVLTF.

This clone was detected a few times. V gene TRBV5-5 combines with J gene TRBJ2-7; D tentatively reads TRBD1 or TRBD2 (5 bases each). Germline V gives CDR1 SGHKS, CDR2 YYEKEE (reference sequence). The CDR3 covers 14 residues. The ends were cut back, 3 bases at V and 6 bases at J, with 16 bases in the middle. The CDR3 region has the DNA TGTGCCAGCAGCTCCGGGACCGGGCTCACCGAGCAGTACTTC. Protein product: CASSSGTGLTEQYF.

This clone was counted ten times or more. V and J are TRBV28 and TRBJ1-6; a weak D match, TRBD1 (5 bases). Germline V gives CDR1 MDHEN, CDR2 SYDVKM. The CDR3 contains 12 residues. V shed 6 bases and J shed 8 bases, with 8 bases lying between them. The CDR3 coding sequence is TGTGCCAGCAGCGCAGGGTATTCACCCCTCCACTTT. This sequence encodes CASSAGYSPLHF.

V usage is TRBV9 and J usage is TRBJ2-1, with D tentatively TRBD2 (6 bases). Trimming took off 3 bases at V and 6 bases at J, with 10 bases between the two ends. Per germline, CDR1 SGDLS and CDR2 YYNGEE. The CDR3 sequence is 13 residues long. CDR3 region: CASSAWRGNEQFF. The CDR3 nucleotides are TGTGCCAGCAGCGCTTGGCGGGGCAATGAGCAGTTCTTC. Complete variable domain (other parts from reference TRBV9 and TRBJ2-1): DSGVTQTPKHLITATGQRVTLRCSPRSGDLSVYWYQQSLDQGLQFLIQYYNGEERAKGNILERFSAQQFPDLHSELNLSSLELGDSALYFCASSAWRGNEQFFGPGTRLTVL.

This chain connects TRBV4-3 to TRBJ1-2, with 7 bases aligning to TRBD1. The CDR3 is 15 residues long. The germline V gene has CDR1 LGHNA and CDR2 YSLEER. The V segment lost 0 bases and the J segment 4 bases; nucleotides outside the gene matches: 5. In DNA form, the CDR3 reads TGCGCCAGCAGCCAAGACAGGGGACAGCGCTATGGCTACACCTTC. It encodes CASSQDRGQRYGYTF.

The CDR3 DNA sequence: TGTGCCATCAGACATCCGGGACAGGGAGGCTACGAGCAGTACTTC. This codes for CAIRHPGQGGYEQYF. The chain is built from TRBV10-3 and TRBJ2-7; 9 nucleotides line up with TRBD1. The germline gives CDR1 ENHRY, CDR2 SYGVKD. The CDR3 runs 15 residues. The V gene end was trimmed by 6 bases and the J gene end by 3 bases; junction bases not matched to a gene: 9.

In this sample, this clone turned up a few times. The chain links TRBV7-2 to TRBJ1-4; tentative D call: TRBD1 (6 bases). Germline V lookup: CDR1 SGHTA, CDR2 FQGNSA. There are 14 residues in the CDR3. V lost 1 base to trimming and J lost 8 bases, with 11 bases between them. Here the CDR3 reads CASSLGGAGEKLFF. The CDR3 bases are TGTGCCAGCAGCTTAGGGGGGGCAGGCGAAAAACTGTTTTTT.

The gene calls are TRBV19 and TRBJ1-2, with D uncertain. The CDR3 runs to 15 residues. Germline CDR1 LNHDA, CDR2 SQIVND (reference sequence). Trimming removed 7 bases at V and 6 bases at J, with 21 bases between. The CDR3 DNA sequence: TGTGCCAGTAAGCCAACTGGACCGACGCCTAATGGCTACACCTTC. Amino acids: CASKPTGPTPNGYTF.

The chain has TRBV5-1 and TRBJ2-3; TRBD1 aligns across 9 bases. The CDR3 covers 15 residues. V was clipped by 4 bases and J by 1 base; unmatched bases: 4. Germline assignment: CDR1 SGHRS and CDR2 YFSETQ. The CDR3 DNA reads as TGCGCCAGCAGCCGACAGGGGGGAGGCACAGATACGCAGTATTTT. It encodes CASSRQGGGTDTQYF. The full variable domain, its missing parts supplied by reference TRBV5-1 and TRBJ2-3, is KAGVTQTPRYLIKTRGQQVTLSCSPISGHRSVSWYQQTPGQGLQFLFEYFSETQRNKGNFPGRFSGRQFSNSRSEMNVSTLELGDSALYLCASSRQGGGTDTQYFGPGTRLTVL.

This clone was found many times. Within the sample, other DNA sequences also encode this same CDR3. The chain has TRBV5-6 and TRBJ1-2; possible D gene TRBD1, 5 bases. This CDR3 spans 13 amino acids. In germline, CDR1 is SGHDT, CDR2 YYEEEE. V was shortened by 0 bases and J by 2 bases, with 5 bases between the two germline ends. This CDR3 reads CASSLGQNYGYTF. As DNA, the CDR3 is TGTGCCAGCAGCTTGGGACAGAACTATGGCTACACCTTC.

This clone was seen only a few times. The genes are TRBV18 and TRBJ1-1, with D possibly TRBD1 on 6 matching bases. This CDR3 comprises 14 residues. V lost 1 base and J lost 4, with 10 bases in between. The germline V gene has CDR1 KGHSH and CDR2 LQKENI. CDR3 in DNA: TGTGCCAGCTCACCACAGGGAGGGGGCACTGAAGCTTTCTTT. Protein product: CASSPQGGGTEAFF.